This TCR beta chain derives from a study of blood T cell repertoires in COVID-19. About the research overall: Both acute and convalescent COVID-19 samples were obtained from the United States, Italy and Spain. Sources were T cells, B-cell-depleted T cells, or PBMCs; the material itself was cDNA or gDNA.

Germline assignment: CDR1 KGHDR and CDR2 SFDVKD. The V and J ends lost 0 bases and 3 bases respectively, with 10 bases between them. CDR3 length: 16 amino acids. Study processing details: From reference gene primer amplification, estimates of nucleated cell counts were derived. The table came from immunoSEQ multiplex PCR; TCRdb's copy has only in-frame clones and leaves some out. That table gives V, J and clone size, and the DNA gave D and trimming. This sample has tens of thousands of clones, with around nine tenths found just once. Sequencing used peripheral blood. The TCR was taken from a woman older than 75 with active or convalescent COVID-19. The chain uses TRBV24-1 and TRBJ2-2, with D perhaps TRBD1 (5 bases). The CDR3 reads CATSDLRRADTGELFF. Here the CDR3 DNA reads TGTGCCACCAGTGATTTGCGCAGGGCGGACACCGGGGAGCTGTTTTTT.